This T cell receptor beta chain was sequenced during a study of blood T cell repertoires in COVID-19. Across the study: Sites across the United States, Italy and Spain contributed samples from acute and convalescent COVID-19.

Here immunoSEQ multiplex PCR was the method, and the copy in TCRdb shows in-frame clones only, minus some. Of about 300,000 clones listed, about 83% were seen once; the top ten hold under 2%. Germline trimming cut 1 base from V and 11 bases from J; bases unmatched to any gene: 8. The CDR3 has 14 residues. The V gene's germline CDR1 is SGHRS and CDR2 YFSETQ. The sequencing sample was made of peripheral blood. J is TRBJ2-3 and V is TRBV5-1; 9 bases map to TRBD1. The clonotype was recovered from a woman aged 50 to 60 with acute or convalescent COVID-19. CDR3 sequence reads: CASSLTGGHELQYF. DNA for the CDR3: TGCGCCAGCAGCTTGACAGGGGGCCACGAATTGCAGTATTTT.